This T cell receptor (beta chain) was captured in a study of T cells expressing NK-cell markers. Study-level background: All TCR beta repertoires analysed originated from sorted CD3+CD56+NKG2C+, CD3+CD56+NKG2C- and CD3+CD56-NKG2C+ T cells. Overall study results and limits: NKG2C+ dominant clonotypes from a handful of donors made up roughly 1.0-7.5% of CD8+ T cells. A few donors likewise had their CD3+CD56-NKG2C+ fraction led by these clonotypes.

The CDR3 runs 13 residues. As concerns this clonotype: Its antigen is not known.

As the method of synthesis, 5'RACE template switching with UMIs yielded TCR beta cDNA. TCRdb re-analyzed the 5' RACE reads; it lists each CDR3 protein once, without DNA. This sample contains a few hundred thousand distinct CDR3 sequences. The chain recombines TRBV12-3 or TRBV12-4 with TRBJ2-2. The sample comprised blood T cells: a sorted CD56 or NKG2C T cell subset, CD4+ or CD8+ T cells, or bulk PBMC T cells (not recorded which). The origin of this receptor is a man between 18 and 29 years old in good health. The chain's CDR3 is CASSFLGDGELFF.